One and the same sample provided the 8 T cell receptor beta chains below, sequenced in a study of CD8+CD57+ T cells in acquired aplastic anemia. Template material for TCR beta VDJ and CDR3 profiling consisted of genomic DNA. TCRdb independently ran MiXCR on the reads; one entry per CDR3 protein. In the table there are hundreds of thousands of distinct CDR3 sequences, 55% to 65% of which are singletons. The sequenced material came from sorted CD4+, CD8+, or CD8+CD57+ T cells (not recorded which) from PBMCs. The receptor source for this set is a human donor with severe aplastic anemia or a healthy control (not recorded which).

The CDR3 DNA sequence: TGCAGTGCAAAAATGGACACTGAAGCTTTCTTT. Its translation: CSAKMDTEAFF. This sequence joins TRBV20-1 and TRBJ1-1; no clear D gene. This CDR3 is built from 11 residues. The V end was cut by 6 bases, the J end by 3 bases, with 8 bases between. CDR1 and CDR2 (germline): DFQATT, SNEGSKA (reference sequence).

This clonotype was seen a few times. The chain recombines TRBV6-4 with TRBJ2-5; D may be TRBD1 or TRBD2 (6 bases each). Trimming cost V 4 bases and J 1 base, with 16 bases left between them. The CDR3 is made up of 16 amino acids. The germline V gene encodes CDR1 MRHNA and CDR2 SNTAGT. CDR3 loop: CASSVRAEGGQETQYF. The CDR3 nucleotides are TGTGCCAGCAGTGTAAGGGCGGAGGGGGGCCAAGAGACCCAGTACTTC.

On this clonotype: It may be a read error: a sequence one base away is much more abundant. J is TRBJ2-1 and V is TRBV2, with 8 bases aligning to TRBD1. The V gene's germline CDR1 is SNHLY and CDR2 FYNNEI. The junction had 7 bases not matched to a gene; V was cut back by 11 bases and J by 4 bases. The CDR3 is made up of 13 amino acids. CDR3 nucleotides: TGTGCCGCCGGGACAGGACCATACAATGAGCAGTTCTTC. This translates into CAAGTGPYNEQFF.

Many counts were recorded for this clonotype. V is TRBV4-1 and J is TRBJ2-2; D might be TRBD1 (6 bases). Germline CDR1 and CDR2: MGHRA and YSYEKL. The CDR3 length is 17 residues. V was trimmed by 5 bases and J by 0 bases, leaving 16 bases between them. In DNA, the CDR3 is TGCGCCAGCAGCAAAAACAGGGAACTCGCGAACACCGGGGAGCTGTTTTTT. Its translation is CASSKNRELANTGELFF.

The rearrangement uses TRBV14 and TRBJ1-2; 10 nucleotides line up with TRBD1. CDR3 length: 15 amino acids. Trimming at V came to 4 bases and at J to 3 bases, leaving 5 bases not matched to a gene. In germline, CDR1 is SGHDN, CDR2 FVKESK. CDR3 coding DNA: TGTGCCAGCAGCCTGGGACAGGGGTTACACTATGGCTACACCTTC. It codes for CASSLGQGLHYGYTF.

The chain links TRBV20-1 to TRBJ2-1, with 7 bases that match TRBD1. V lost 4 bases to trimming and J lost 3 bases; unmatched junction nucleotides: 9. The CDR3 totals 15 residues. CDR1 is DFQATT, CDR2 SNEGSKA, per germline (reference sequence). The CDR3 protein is CSAKPRGQIYNEQFF. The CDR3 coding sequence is TGCAGTGCTAAGCCACGGGGACAGATCTACAATGAGCAGTTCTTC.

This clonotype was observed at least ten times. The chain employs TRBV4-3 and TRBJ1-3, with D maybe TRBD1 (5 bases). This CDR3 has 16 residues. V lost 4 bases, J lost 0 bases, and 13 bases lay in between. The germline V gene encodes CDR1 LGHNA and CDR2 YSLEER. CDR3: CASSLTQGNSGNTIYF. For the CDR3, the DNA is TGCGCCAGCAGCCTTACCCAGGGAAACTCTGGAAACACCATATATTTT.

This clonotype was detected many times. CDR3 bases: TGTGCCAGTAGTAATCACGGGTGGGGAGGAAGCAATCAGCCCCAGCATTTT. This translates into CASSNHGWGGSNQPQHF. The chain employs TRBV19 and TRBJ1-5; D remains unclear. The germline V gene has CDR1 LNHDA and CDR2 SQIVND (reference sequence). CDR3 length: 17 residues. Trimming left V 4 bases short and J 1 base short, with 17 bases between.